This T cell receptor (beta chain) was sequenced during a study of cytomegalovirus exposure and HLA in healthy donors. Broader study findings: TCR beta sequences reportedly predicted most subjects' HLA-A and HLA-B alleles accurately. Analyzed later, most CMV-associated TCR beta chains appeared HLA-restricted. Cytomegalovirus status was reportedly diagnosed by the classifier with high sensitivity and specificity.

All the people who gave samples were healthy bone marrow donors. Note on this clone: The antigen remains unidentified.

The germline V gene has CDR1 SGDLS and CDR2 YYNGEE. The V and J ends lost 3 bases and 0 bases respectively, with 16 bases between them. The CDR3 totals 17 residues. Amplification used 60 Vbeta primers and 13 Jbeta primers. Assay: immunoSEQ multiplex PCR; the TCRdb copy retains only in-frame clones and omits some. The sample includes some 120,000 clones, roughly 82% of them seen just once. V is TRBV9 and J is TRBJ2-1; D remains ambiguous. Input material: PBMCs. The receptor comes from a human donor in good health. CDR3 DNA sequence: TGTGCCAGCAGCGGTCGGATGGAACTAAGCTCCTACAATGAGCAGTTCTTC. This sequence encodes CASSGRMELSSYNEQFF.